The entry below describes one T cell receptor (beta chain). The sample is drawn from a study of blood T cell repertoires in COVID-19. Study-level background: Sample material is recorded as cDNA or gDNA derived from T cells, B-cell-depleted T cells, or PBMCs.

Repertoires were generated with immunoSEQ multiplex PCR, while TCRdb's copy carries only in-frame clones and drops some. The sample lists some 350,000 clones, roughly 87% occurring once. The germline gives CDR1 MDHEN, CDR2 SYDVKM. V lost 9 bases and J 4 bases, leaving 22 bases between the germline ends. The CDR3 spans 16 residues. Enrolled through a virtual design, the participants were between 18 and 89 years of age and came from some 25 US areas. Donors were grouped by their self-reported clinical history. Among Cohort 3 donors, those recovered had two negative PCRs, clearance, or symptom resolution.

The chain couples TRBV28 to TRBJ1-5, with D maybe TRBD1 (5 bases). The TCR originated in a woman in her thirties who had recovered from COVID-19. Sequenced sample: PBMCs or T cells enriched from blood (not recorded which). DNA for the CDR3: TGTGCCAGTCACAGTCCCCGGGGGAGTGTAAATCAGCCCCAGCATTTT. Its protein is CASHSPRGSVNQPQHF.